This T cell receptor beta chain was observed in a study of blood T cells in healthy people across ages. V was shortened by 0 bases and J by 3 bases, with 11 bases between the two germline ends. The CDR3 is made up of 15 amino acids. Germline V lookup: CDR1 MNHEY, CDR2 SMNVEV (reference sequence). Next came a second PCR, run for 7 to 11 cycles, which used a sample-barcoded 5' primer along with a J-beta primer mix. TCRdb analysed the 5' RACE reads with MiXCR anew, one entry per CDR3 protein. The repertoire includes some 800,000 distinct CDR3 sequences, 25% of them detected once, and approximately 4% sits in the top ten. As regards this clonotype: Its antigen remains unidentified.

General study findings and limits: Diversity of TCR beta per million T cells declined in a roughly linear way with age.

The sample was also reused in another study, on T cells of mothers and their children.

This receptor was identified in a boy aged 5-17 years in good health. The sequencing sample was made of blood. V and J are TRBV27 and TRBJ1-2; no clear D. The CDR3 DNA reads TGTGCCAGCAGTTTATCAGGTGACGGCTACTATGGCTACACCTTC. Encoded protein: CASSLSGDGYYGYTF.